The following is a T cell receptor beta chain sequence with its context. This CDR3 contains 14 residues. The J segment lost 3 bases and the V segment lost 4 bases, leaving 2 bases of the junction unmatched. CDR1 is SGHTA and CDR2 is FQGTGA in the germline V gene. Clinical history as reported by participants underpinned cohort assignment. This specimen belongs to a study of blood T cell repertoires in COVID-19. TCRdb keeps only in-frame clones here, not all; method: immunoSEQ multiplex PCR. The sample has about 220,000 clones, approximately 90% seen once. The specimen was PBMCs or T cells enriched from blood (not recorded which). This chain links TRBV7-3 with TRBJ1-5, with 8 bases lining up with TRBD1. The clonotype originates from a woman in her twenties or thirties who had recovered from COVID-19. The CDR3 nucleotides read TGTGCCAGCAGCTCGGACAGGGCCAATCAGCCCCAGCATTTT. Translation: CASSSDRANQPQHF.